These T cell receptor beta chains were read from a single sample in a study of blood T cell dynamics during melanoma immunotherapy. Profiled with immunoSEQ multiplex PCR; TCRdb holds only in-frame clones, not every one. The data contain hundreds of clones, approximately 80% of them singletons. Here the sequenced sample was cell-free DNA from blood, taken from a patient treated with checkpoint blockade. Receptor source: a human donor with melanoma. CDR3s include the opening cysteine and the closing phenylalanine or tryptophan. A D gene is named only where the DNA matches it firmly. Size tells how often a clone was seen (once, few, many) or the class of an expanded clone, and some rows leave it out.

j_gene,v_gene,d_gene,abundance,CDR3nt,CDR3aa
TRBJ2-2,TRBV6-4,NA,NA,TGTGCCAGCAGTGAGGTCCCCAGCGGGGAGCTGTTTTTT,CASSEVPSGELFF
TRBJ2-7,TRBV6-1,TRBD2,NA,TGTGCCAGCTTCAGCGGGGTCGGCTCCTACGAGCAGTACTTC,CASFSGVGSYEQYF
TRBJ1-1,TRBV29-1,NA,NA,TGCAGCGTAATGACCGTTAACACTGAAGCTTTCTTT,CSVMTVNTEAFF
TRBJ1-1,TRBV29-1,NA,NA,TGCAGCGTGCAGCAGGGCATACGTATGACTGAAGCTTTCTTT,CSVQQGIRMTEAFF
TRBJ1-6,TRBV6-4,NA,NA,TGTGCCAGCAGGCGGGACCCCTTAAACTATAATTCACCCCTCCACTTT,CASRRDPLNYNSPLHF
TRBJ2-1,TRBV11-2,TRBD1,NA,TGTGCCAGCAGCTTAGGGCAGGGGGTATACAATGAGCAGTTCTTC,CASSLGQGVYNEQFF
TRBJ1-4,TRBV7-2,NA,NA,TGTGCCAGCAGCTTACAGGGGCAGGAAAATGAAAAACTGTTTTTT,CASSLQGQENEKLFF
TRBJ2-7,TRBV4-2,TRBD2,NA,TGTGCCAGCAGCCAAGCGCTAGCGGGGGCGGGCGAGCAGTACTTC,CASSQALAGAGEQYF
TRBJ1-5,TRBV7-2,NA,NA,TGTGCCAGCAGCCGAGAAAATCAGCCCCAGCATTTT,CASSRENQPQHF
TRBJ1-5,TRBV18,NA,once,TGTGCCAGCTCACTAAATGAGCCCCAGCATTTT,CASSLNEPQHF
TRBJ2-7,TRBV7-2,TRBD2,NA,TGTGCCAGCAGCTTAGCTAGCGGGGGACAGAGCTCCTACGAGCAGTACTTC,CASSLASGGQSSYEQYF
TRBJ1-2,TRBV6-1,NA,hyperexpanded,TGTGCCACCCAGCAGGAGGGCTACACCTTC,CATQQEGYTF
TRBJ1-4,TRBV5-4,NA,NA,TGTGCCAGCAGCTTGATGGGAGGGGGAACTAATGAAAAACTGTTTTTT,CASSLMGGGTNEKLFF
TRBJ1-1,TRBV4-1,NA,NA,TGCGCCAGCAGCCAAGATCGGGTTGCTGAAGCTTTCTTT,CASSQDRVAEAFF
TRBJ2-5,TRBV2,TRBD2,NA,TGTGCCAGCAGCTTTAGCGGGGGTAGAGAGACCCAGTACTTC,CASSFSGGRETQYF
TRBJ1-1,TRBV18,NA,NA,TGTGCCAGCTCACCAAACCCCAGCACTGAAGCTTTCTTT,CASSPNPSTEAFF
TRBJ2-5,TRBV10-3,TRBD1,NA,TGTGCCATCAGGGCAGGGGGCCTGGAGACCCAGTACTTC,CAIRAGGLETQYF
TRBJ1-2,TRBV10-1,NA,NA,TGCGCCAGCAGGGCCAGCGGCTACACCTTC,CASRASGYTF
TRBJ2-2,TRBV6-4,TRBD2,NA,TGTGCCAGCAGTGACTCAGGCGGGGGGGCCGCCACCGGGGAGCTGTTTTTT,CASSDSGGGAATGELFF
TRBJ1-1,TRBV2,TRBD1,NA,TGTGCCAGCAGTGACTCCGGGACAGGGGTTGGCACTGAAGCTTTCTTT,CASSDSGTGVGTEAFF
TRBJ2-5,TRBV7-6,NA,NA,TGTGCCAGCAGCCCGGTACGGGGGCAAGAGACCCAGTACTTC,CASSPVRGQETQYF
TRBJ2-5,TRBV5-1,NA,NA,TGCGCCAGCAGAAATGGGGGGACCCAAGAGACCCAGTACTTC,CASRNGGTQETQYF
TRBJ1-5,TRBV5-5,NA,NA,TGTGCCAGCAGCTTGGAGGCAGTCAATCAGCCCCAGCATTTT,CASSLEAVNQPQHF
TRBJ1-1,TRBV5-1,NA,NA,TGCGCCAGCAGCTCCCAGACTAACACTGAAGCTTTCTTT,CASSSQTNTEAFF
TRBJ1-2,TRBV29-1,NA,NA,TGCAGCGTTGACAGCTATGGCTACACCTTC,CSVDSYGYTF
TRBJ1-2,TRBV5-1,TRBD1,NA,TGCGCCAGCAGCTTGGAGGACAGGGGGCGAGTGGGCGGCTACACCTTC,CASSLEDRGRVGGYTF
TRBJ2-1,TRBV5-1,NA,NA,TGCGCCAGCAGCTTGTTCCCTGGCTCCTACAATGAGCAGTTCTTC,CASSLFPGSYNEQFF
TRBJ2-3,TRBV4-3,TRBD2,once,TGCGCCAGCAGCCAAAGCGGGGCGGGAAGCACAGATACGCAGTATTTT,CASSQSGAGSTDTQYF
TRBJ1-5,TRBV7-9,TRBD1,NA,TGTGCCAGCAGCCGAGGGGGCGAGTATCAGCCCCAGCATTTT,CASSRGGEYQPQHF